This TCR beta chain was observed in a study of T cell responses to AZD1222 COVID-19 vaccine. Study conclusions and caveats: Dominant CD4 TCR responses targeted spike regions 160-218 and 743-854. Most donors were white British and more were female, and clonal diversity was possibly underestimated.

In regard to this clone: What it binds is not known.

Produced via immunoSEQ multiplex PCR; TCRdb's table is partial and in-frame only. This sample has 100,000 to 150,000 clones; around nine tenths occur once, and the top ten carry 6% to 8%. V was trimmed by 4 bases and J by 0 bases, leaving 17 bases between them. Germline lookup yields CDR1 SGHKS and CDR2 YYEKEE (reference sequence). This CDR3 region has 17 residues. The TCR was taken from an adult who received the AZD1222 COVID-19 vaccine. This material consisted of peripheral blood, taken 28 days after the second AZD1222 dose. The rearrangement uses TRBV5-5 and TRBJ2-1; D not resolved. CDR3 sequence reads: CASSPHVVGNSYNEQFF. The CDR3 region has the DNA TGTGCCAGCAGCCCCCACGTTGTCGGAAACTCCTACAATGAGCAGTTCTTC.